This T cell receptor beta chain was identified in a study of blood T cell repertoires in COVID-19. Across the study: PBMCs, B-cell-depleted T cells, or T cells were the source of the cDNA or gDNA that made up the material.

Data came from immunoSEQ multiplex PCR; TCRdb stores just in-frame clones and leaves some out. Among approximately 260,000 clones, about 85% were seen once, and the ten largest hold just over 7%. CDR3 size: 11 residues. The germline V gene encodes CDR1 DFQATT and CDR2 SNEGSKA (reference sequence). Trimming removed 6 bases at V and 5 bases at J, with 10 bases between. This TCR derives from a man aged 60-69 years who had recovered from COVID-19. J is TRBJ2-5 and V is TRBV20-1; a possible D gene is TRBD1 (7 bases). The sequenced material came from peripheral blood. CDR3 in amino acids: CSARGRETQYF. The CDR3 DNA is TGCAGTGCCAGGGGGAGGGAGACCCAGTACTTC.